A selection of T cell receptor beta chains follows, all from one sample in a study of post-analysis software for immune sequencing data. TCRdb independently ran MiXCR on the PCR reads; one entry per CDR3 protein. Altogether approximately 730,000 distinct CDR3 sequences are present, just under 30% being singletons, with the ten largest covering 0.55% to 0.65%. What was sequenced was blood. The receptors come from a girl aged 5-17 years with multiple sclerosis. Each CDR3 is given with its conserved first and last residue. A D gene is named only where the DNA matches it firmly. A row's size may be missing; if present it is once, few, many or a size class.

cdr3_nt | cdr3_aa | v_call | d_call | clone_size | j_call
TGTGCCAGCAGCCAAGTGGGGGCTTTCAACGAGCAGTACTTC | CASSQVGAFNEQYF | TRBV14 | . | . | TRBJ2-7
TGTGCCTCCATTGAGTGGGAGGGTCGCAATGAGCAGTTCTTC | CASIEWEGRNEQFF | TRBV28 | TRBD2 | . | TRBJ2-1
TGCGCCAGCCTTGAGGTAGTGGGTGGACAGGGGAGCTCCGAGCAGTACTTC | CASLEVVGGQGSSEQYF | TRBV10-2 | TRBD1 | few | TRBJ2-7
TGTGCCAGCAGCCCCGGGACAGGATGGGGTGACACTGAAGCTTTCTTT | CASSPGTGWGDTEAFF | TRBV7-9 | TRBD1 | . | TRBJ1-1
TGCGCCAGCAGCACCTCCGGGACAGCGAACACCGGGGAGCTGTTTTTT | CASSTSGTANTGELFF | TRBV5-1 | TRBD1 | . | TRBJ2-2
TGTGCCAGCTCACCACTCTCTAGCACTGAAGCTTTCTTT | CASSPLSSTEAFF | TRBV18 | . | . | TRBJ1-1
TGTGCCAGCAGTTTTCGCCTAGCGGGAGGGGAGACCCAGTACTTC | CASSFRLAGGETQYF | TRBV12-3/TRBV12-4 | TRBD2 | few | TRBJ2-5
TGTGCCAGCAGCCTCGGGACAGGGGTTCGGACAGATACGCAGTATTTT | CASSLGTGVRTDTQYF | TRBV7-8 | TRBD1 | . | TRBJ2-3
TGTGCCAGCAGCTTAGAGGAAGCGGAGGTCAGGTACTTC | CASSLEEAEVRYF | TRBV7-2 | . | many | TRBJ2-5
TGTGCCAGCAGCTCAAGTAGTCCTATTGATACGCAGTATTTT | CASSSSSPIDTQYF | TRBV7-2 | . | few | TRBJ2-3
TGTGCCAGCATTTGTCCGATTCGCGAGGGAGAAAAAGGCTCCTATAATTCACCCCTCCACTTT | CASICPIREGEKGSYNSPLHF | TRBV9 | . | . | TRBJ1-6
TGCGCCAGCAGCTTGTTTGCCCGACAGGGGTCCTACAATGAGCAGTTCTTC | CASSLFARQGSYNEQFF | TRBV5-1 | TRBD1 | . | TRBJ2-1
TGTGCCACCAGCAGAGATCGGCAGGGGGGCCCAGATACGCAGTATTTT | CATSRDRQGGPDTQYF | TRBV15 | . | few | TRBJ2-3
TGTGCCACCAGTGTGACTTCGGGGGGCCGGACCGGGGAGCTGTTTTTT | CATSVTSGGRTGELFF | TRBV24-1 | . | . | TRBJ2-2
TGCAGTGCTAGACGGAGGGGGCGCGGGGAGCAGTACTTC | CSARRRGRGEQYF | TRBV20-1 | . | . | TRBJ2-7
TGTGCCAGCAGTTTCCCGACTAGCGGCTCCTACGAGCAGTACTTC | CASSFPTSGSYEQYF | TRBV28 | TRBD2 | once | TRBJ2-7
TGTGCCAGCAGTTACGAGGCCCCCGCGGTTATTCCAGCGGCCCCCTACGAGCAGTACTTC | CASSYEAPAVIPAAPYEQYF | TRBV6-5 | . | . | TRBJ2-7
TGTGTCACCCGTTCCGAACCTTCGGCGGGTGAGCAGTACTTC | CVTRSEPSAGEQYF | TRBV15 | . | . | TRBJ2-5
TGTGCCAGCAGCCGACCCCCAAGGTTGTCAACCTACGAGCAGTACTTC | CASSRPPRLSTYEQYF | TRBV6-2/TRBV6-3 | . | . | TRBJ2-7
TGCAGCGTAGTACTGCAGGGGGCCGGGAGCAATCAGCCCCAGCATTTT | CSVVLQGAGSNQPQHF | TRBV29-1 | TRBD1 | . | TRBJ1-5
TGTGCCAGCAGCCCCTACGGGACGCTCACAGATACGCAGTATTTT | CASSPYGTLTDTQYF | TRBV3-1 | . | few | TRBJ2-3
TGCGCCAGCAGCCGGGGACCCGACGGCACAGATACGCAGTATTTT | CASSRGPDGTDTQYF | TRBV4-1 | . | few | TRBJ2-3
TGTGCCAGCAGCCCTCCCCGGACTAGCTTCAATGAGCAGTTCTTC | CASSPPRTSFNEQFF | TRBV13 | TRBD2 | . | TRBJ2-1
TGCAGCGCCAGAAATGTTGCTAGCGGGAGCACAGATACGCAGTATTTT | CSARNVASGSTDTQYF | TRBV29-1 | TRBD2 | many | TRBJ2-3
TGCAGTGCCACTAGCGGGAAAATCTCCTATGAGCAGTACTTC | CSATSGKISYEQYF | TRBV20-1 | TRBD2 | . | TRBJ2-5
TGTGCCAGCAGCGCGCCGGGACACCTCTATGGCTACACCTTC | CASSAPGHLYGYTF | TRBV7-9 | . | few | TRBJ1-2
TGTGCCATCAGGGCGTCGGCGCAGGATGGCTACACCTTC | CAIRASAQDGYTF | TRBV10-3 | . | . | TRBJ1-2
TGCAGTGCTAGAGATTACAGCACAAATAATTCACCCCTCCACTTT | CSARDYSTNNSPLHF | TRBV20-1 | . | . | TRBJ1-6
TGTGCCACCACGCGACGGGGTCGTGAGCAGTTCTTC | CATTRRGREQFF | TRBV27 | . | few | TRBJ2-1
TGCAGTGCCCGCCCGACCGGGACAGTGGGCTATGGCTACACCTTC | CSARPTGTVGYGYTF | TRBV20-1 | TRBD1 | . | TRBJ1-2
TGTGCCATCAGCCTGACTAGCGAGGCAGATACGCAGTATTTT | CAISLTSEADTQYF | TRBV10-3 | TRBD2 | few | TRBJ2-3
TGTGCCAGCAGCCCTATCGGAGCGGGAGAGGGAACAGATACGCAGTATTTT | CASSPIGAGEGTDTQYF | TRBV6-1 | TRBD2 | many | TRBJ2-3
TGTGCCAGCAGCTTAGTCCCCCGAGGGCCCAATAATTCACCCCTCCACTTT | CASSLVPRGPNNSPLHF | TRBV7-8 | . | . | TRBJ1-6
TGTGCCAGCAGTAGCCGGGACTGGAGCTCCTACGAGCAGTACTTC | CASSSRDWSSYEQYF | TRBV25-1 | . | . | TRBJ2-7
TGTGCTAGCAGCCCCCGCCTCACTAGCGGGGGGTACCATGGGCAGTTCTTC | CASSPRLTSGGYHGQFF | TRBV7-7 | TRBD2 | . | TRBJ2-1
TGTGCCAGCAGCTCCCCCGGGGGCCAGCAGTACTTC | CASSSPGGQQYF | TRBV7-2 | . | . | TRBJ2-7
TGTGCCAGCAGCCCCCGCCGCGGGGATCAGCCCCAGCATTTT | CASSPRRGDQPQHF | TRBV7-2 | . | . | TRBJ1-5
TGTGCCAGCAGCGTAGAAGGAGGGCGCGAGACCCAGTACTTC | CASSVEGGRETQYF | TRBV9 | . | . | TRBJ2-5
TGTGCCAGCATTGGGGGGGGGACCCGGGAGCAGTTCTTC | CASIGGGTREQFF | TRBV13 | TRBD2 | . | TRBJ2-1
TGTGCCAGCAGCAGTGAGCACGATCAGCCCCAGCATTTT | CASSSEHDQPQHF | TRBV6-4 | . | . | TRBJ1-5
TGTGCCAGCAGTTTAGAGCTAGCGAAGTCCTACGAGCAGTACTTC | CASSLELAKSYEQYF | TRBV27 | . | . | TRBJ2-7
TGTGCCAGGAGGACTAGCGGGAACAATGAGCAGTTCTTC | CARRTSGNNEQFF | TRBV5-6 | TRBD2 | few | TRBJ2-1
TGTGCCAGCAGCTTCCTCCCTAGCGGGAGGGCCTCGAATACGCAGTATTTT | CASSFLPSGRASNTQYF | TRBV7-2 | TRBD2 | few | TRBJ2-3
TGTGCCAGCAGTTACGAGGGAGGTAGCTTTCAGCCCCAGCATTTT | CASSYEGGSFQPQHF | TRBV6-6 | . | . | TRBJ1-5
TGTGCCATCACCAACCCGGGACTAGCGGCCCCTGGCACGCAGTATTTT | CAITNPGLAAPGTQYF | TRBV10-3 | TRBD2 | once | TRBJ2-3